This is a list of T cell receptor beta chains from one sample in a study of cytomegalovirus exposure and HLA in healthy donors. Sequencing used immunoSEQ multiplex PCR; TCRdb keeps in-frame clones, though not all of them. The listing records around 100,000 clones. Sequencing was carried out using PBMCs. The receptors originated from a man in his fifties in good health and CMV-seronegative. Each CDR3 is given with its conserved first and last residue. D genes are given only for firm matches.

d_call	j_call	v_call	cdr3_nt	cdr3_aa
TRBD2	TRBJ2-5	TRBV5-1	TGCGCCAGCAGCGTAAATCTAGCGGGGCAGGAGACCCAGTACTTC	CASSVNLAGQETQYF
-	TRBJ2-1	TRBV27	TGTGCCAGCACCCGAGCCGGGAGCGGCAATGAGCAGTTCTTC	CASTRAGSGNEQFF
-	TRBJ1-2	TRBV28	TGTGCCAGCAACATGGGGGGGGTTCGCGGTGGCTACACCTTC	CASNMGGVRGGYTF
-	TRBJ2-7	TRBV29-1	TGCAGCGTTGAAGAAACAGCTTACGAGCAGTACTTC	CSVEETAYEQYF
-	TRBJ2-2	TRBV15	TGTGCCACCAGCAGAGCTACTGGCGGAGAGCTGTTTTTT	CATSRATGGELFF
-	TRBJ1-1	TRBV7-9	TGTGCCAGCAGCTTAGTAGGAGCAATGAACACTGAAGCTTTCTTT	CASSLVGAMNTEAFF
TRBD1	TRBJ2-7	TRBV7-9	TGTGCCAGCAGCGTCGGGACAGGGCGGTACTTC	CASSVGTGRYF
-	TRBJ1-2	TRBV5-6	TGTGCCAGCAGCTTCCCCGCAGCTAACTATGGCTACACCTTC	CASSFPAANYGYTF
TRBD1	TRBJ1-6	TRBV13	TGTGCCAGCAGCTTAAGGGGACAGGGTAATTCACCCCTCCACTTT	CASSLRGQGNSPLHF
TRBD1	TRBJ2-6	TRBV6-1	TGTGCCAGCAGTGGACAGGGTTTCCCCTCTGGGGCCAACGTCCTGACTTTC	CASSGQGFPSGANVLTF
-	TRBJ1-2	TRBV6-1	TGTGCCAGCAGTGAGATCGCAAATTACGGCTATGGCTACACCTTC	CASSEIANYGYGYTF
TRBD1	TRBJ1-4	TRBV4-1	TGCGCCAGCAGCCAAGTGGCAGGGGGCATGGGTGAAAAACTGTTTTTT	CASSQVAGGMGEKLFF
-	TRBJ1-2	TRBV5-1	TGCGCCAGCAGCTTGGAATCGGGAAAGGGATATGGCTACACCTTC	CASSLESGKGYGYTF
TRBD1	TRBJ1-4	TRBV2	TGTGCCAGCAGCGACGACAGGGTTCATGAAAAACTGTTTTTT	CASSDDRVHEKLFF
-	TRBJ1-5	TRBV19	TGTGCCAGTAGCCGGGAGTATACTCAGCCCCAGCATTTT	CASSREYTQPQHF
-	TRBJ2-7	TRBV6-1	TGTGCCAGCAGTGTAGGACAGTCCTACGAGCAGTACTTC	CASSVGQSYEQYF
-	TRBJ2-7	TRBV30	TGTGCCTGGAGGGCAGGGATACCCTACGAGCAGTACTTC	CAWRAGIPYEQYF
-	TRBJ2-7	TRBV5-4	TGTGCCAGCAGCTCGGGACAATCACCCTACGAGCAGTACTTC	CASSSGQSPYEQYF
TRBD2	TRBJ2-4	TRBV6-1	TGTGCCAGCATGTTTAGCGGGGGAAACATTCAGTACTTC	CASMFSGGNIQYF
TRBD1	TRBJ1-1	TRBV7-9	TGTGCCAGCAGCTTATCAGGGGGCATGAGAAGGGTCGAAGCTTTCTTT	CASSLSGGMRRVEAFF
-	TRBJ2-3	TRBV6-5	TGTGCCAGCAGTTATCGAGAGCACACAGATACGCAGTATTTT	CASSYREHTDTQYF
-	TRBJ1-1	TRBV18	TGTGCCAGCTCCAGGGGCCAAGAGAACACTGAAGCTTTCTTT	CASSRGQENTEAFF
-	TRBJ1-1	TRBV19	TGTGCCAGTAGTATAGGACGGGGAATGGCCTTAGTCAGAATGGGAAACACTGAAGCTTTCTTT	CASSIGRGMALVRMGNTEAFF
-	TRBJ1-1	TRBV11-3	TGTGCCAGCAGCTTAAAACGGGGGGTCACTGAAGCTTTCTTT	CASSLKRGVTEAFF
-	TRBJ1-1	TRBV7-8	TGTGCCAGCAGCTTAGGGGGGGACACTGAAGCTTTCTTT	CASSLGGDTEAFF
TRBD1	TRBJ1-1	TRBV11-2	TGTGCCAGCAGCTTACCTCGGACAGGGGGGGAGGCTTTCTTT	CASSLPRTGGEAFF
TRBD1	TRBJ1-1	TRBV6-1	TGTGCCAGCAGTGAGGACAGGAGGAACACTGAAGCTTTCTTT	CASSEDRRNTEAFF
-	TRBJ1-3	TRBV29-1	TGCAGCGCTAACCAAGGAGGAATCTCTGGAAACACCATATATTTT	CSANQGGISGNTIYF
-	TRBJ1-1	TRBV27	TGTGCCATTCCAGGGTTACATCCGAACACTGAAGCTTTCTTT	CAIPGLHPNTEAFF
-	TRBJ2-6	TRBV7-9	TGTGCCAGCAGCTTTGTATACTCTGGGGCCAACGTCCTGACTTTC	CASSFVYSGANVLTF
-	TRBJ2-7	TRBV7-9	TGTGCCAGCAGCTTAGTGGGGGCATGGGGGACATTCAACTTC	CASSLVGAWGTFNF
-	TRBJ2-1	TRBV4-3	TGCGCCAGCAGCGACAGCGCGCCATACAATGAGCAGTTCTTC	CASSDSAPYNEQFF
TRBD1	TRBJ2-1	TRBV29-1	TGCAGCGTAACCGGGACAGGAGGCGATGAGCAGTTCTTC	CSVTGTGGDEQFF
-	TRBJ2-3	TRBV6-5	TGTGCCAGCAGCTTGGGGGCTTCTAGCACAGATACGCAGTATTTT	CASSLGASSTDTQYF
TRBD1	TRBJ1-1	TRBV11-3	TGTGCCAGCAGCCACTCGCGACAGGGTCCCACTGAAGCTTTCTTT	CASSHSRQGPTEAFF
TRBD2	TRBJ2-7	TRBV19	TGTGCCAGTAGGGCCGGGACTAGCGGGAGGGCGGGTGAGCAGTACTTC	CASRAGTSGRAGEQYF
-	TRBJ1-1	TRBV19	TGTGCCAGTAGTATGGAACGGGAGAACACTGAAGCTTTCTTT	CASSMERENTEAFF
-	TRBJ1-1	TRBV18	TGTGCCAGCTCAGCTGACAGGTCGAACACTGAAGCTTTCTTT	CASSADRSNTEAFF
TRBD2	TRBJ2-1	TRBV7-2	TGTGCCAGCAGCTTAGGGGGCAGCGGGGGATACAATGAGCAGTTCTTC	CASSLGGSGGYNEQFF
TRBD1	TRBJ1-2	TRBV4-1	TGCGCCAGCAGGCCCGGGACAGGGGGCTGGGGCTACACCTTC	CASRPGTGGWGYTF
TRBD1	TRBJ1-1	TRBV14	TGTGCCAGCAGCCAAGTGGGACAGTGGTCCTCTGAAGCTTTCTTT	CASSQVGQWSSEAFF
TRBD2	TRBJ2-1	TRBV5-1	TGCGCCAGCAGCTCCCGACTAGCGGGGGGCTCCTACAATGAGCAGTTCTTC	CASSSRLAGGSYNEQFF
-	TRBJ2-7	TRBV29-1	TGCAGCGCGCCTTGCGGGTACGAGCAGTACTTC	CSAPCGYEQYF
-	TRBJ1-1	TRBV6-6	TGTGCCAGCAGTTACCCAGGGTCCCGTACTGAAGCTTTCTTT	CASSYPGSRTEAFF
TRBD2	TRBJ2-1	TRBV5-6	TGTGCCAGCAGCTTGGCCTTAGCGGGGGGATTGAATGAGCAGTTCTTC	CASSLALAGGLNEQFF
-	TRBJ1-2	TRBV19	TGTGCCAGTAATCCTTCTGGCCTCCACTATGGCTACACCTTC	CASNPSGLHYGYTF
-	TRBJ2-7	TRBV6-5	TGTGCCAGCAGTTACGCCGACAACTCCTACGAGCAGTACTTC	CASSYADNSYEQYF
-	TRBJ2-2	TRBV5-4	TGTGCCAGCTGGAGGGGGCCGGACACCGGGGAGCTGTTTTTT	CASWRGPDTGELFF
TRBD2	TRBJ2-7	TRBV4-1	TGCGCCAGCAGCCCTCTAGCGGGGACCATTTACGAGCAGTACTTC	CASSPLAGTIYEQYF
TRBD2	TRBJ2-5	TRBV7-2	TGTGCCAGCAGCTGGGGCGGGAGGGGGAGCCGAGAGACCCAGTACTTC	CASSWGGRGSRETQYF
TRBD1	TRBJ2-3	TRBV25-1	TGTGCCAGCAGTCTGACAGGGAGCACAGATACGCAGTATTTT	CASSLTGSTDTQYF
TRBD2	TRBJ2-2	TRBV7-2	TGTGCCAGCAGCCCACCGGTGAAAGCGGGAACCGGGGAGCTGTTTTTT	CASSPPVKAGTGELFF
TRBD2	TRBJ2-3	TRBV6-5	TGTGCCAGCAGCTCCGGGACTATCAACACAGATACGCAGTATTTT	CASSSGTINTDTQYF
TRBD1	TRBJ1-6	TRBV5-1	TGCGCCAGCAGCCCCGGACAGGGGGATTCACCCCTCCACTTT	CASSPGQGDSPLHF
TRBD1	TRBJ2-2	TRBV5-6	TGTGCCAGCAGCCCCGTGTCGGGGACAGCTAACACCGGGGAGCTGTTTTTT	CASSPVSGTANTGELFF